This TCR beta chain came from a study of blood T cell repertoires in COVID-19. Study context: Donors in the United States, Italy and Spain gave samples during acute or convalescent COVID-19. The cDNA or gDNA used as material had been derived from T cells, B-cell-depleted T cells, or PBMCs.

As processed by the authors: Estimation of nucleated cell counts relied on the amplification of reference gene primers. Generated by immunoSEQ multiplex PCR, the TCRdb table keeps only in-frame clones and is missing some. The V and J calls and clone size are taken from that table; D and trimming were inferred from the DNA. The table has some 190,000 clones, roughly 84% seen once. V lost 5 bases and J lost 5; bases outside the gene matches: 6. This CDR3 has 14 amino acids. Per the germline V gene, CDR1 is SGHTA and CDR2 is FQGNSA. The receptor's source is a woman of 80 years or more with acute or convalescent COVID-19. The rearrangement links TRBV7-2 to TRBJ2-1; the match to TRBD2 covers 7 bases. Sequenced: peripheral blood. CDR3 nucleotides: TGTGCCAGCAGCCTCTCGGGGACTAACAATGAGCAGTTCTTC. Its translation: CASSLSGTNNEQFF.